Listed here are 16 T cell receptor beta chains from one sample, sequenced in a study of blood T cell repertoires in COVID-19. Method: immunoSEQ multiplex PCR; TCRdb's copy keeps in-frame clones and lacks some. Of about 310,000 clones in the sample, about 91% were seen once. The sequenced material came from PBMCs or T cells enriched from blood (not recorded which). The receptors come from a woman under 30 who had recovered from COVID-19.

The CDR3 sequence is CASRGQGPGQPQHF. CDR3 coding DNA: TGTGCCAGCCGCGGGCAGGGGCCGGGTCAGCCCCAGCATTTT. The gene calls are TRBV7-8 and TRBJ1-5; D may be TRBD1 (6 bases). The length of the CDR3 is 14 residues. Trimming shortened V by 8 bases and J by 6 bases, and 17 bases separated the two germline ends. The V gene's germline CDR1 is SGHVS and CDR2 FQNEAQ.

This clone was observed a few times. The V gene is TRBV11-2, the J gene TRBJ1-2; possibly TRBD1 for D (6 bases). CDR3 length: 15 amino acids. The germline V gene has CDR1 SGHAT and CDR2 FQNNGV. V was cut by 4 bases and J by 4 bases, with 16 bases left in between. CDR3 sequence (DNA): TGTGCCAGCAGCTCTACAGGGAGGGCTTCCTATGGCTACACCTTC. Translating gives CASSSTGRASYGYTF.

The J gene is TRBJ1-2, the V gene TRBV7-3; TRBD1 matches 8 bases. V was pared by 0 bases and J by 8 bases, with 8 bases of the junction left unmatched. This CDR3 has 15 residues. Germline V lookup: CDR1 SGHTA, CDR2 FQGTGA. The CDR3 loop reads CASSLTGDRRRGYTF. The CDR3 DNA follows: TGTGCCAGCAGCTTAACGGGGGACAGGCGGAGAGGCTACACCTTC.

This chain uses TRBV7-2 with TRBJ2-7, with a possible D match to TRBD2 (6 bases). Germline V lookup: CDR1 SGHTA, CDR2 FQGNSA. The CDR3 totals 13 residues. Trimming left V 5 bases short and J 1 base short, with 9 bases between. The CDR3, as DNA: TGTGCCAGCAGCCGTAGCGGTTCCTACGAGCAGTACTTC. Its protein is CASSRSGSYEQYF.

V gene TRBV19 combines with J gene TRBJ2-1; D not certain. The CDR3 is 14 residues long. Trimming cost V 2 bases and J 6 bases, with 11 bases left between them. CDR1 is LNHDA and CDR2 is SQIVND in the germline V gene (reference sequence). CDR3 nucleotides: TGTGCCAGTAGTATAATAGCCAGTACCAATGAGCAGTTCTTC. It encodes CASSIIASTNEQFF.

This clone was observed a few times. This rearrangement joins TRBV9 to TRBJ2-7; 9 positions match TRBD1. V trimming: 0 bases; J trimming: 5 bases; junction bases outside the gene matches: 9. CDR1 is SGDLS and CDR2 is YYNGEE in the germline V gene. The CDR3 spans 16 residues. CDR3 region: CASSVGIGQGNNEQYF. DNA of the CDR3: TGTGCCAGCAGCGTAGGGATCGGACAGGGGAATAACGAGCAGTACTTC. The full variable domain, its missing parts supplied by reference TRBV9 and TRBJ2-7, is DSGVTQTPKHLITATGQRVTLRCSPRSGDLSVYWYQQSLDQGLQFLIQYYNGEERAKGNILERFSAQQFPDLHSELNLSSLELGDSALYFCASSVGIGQGNNEQYFGPGTRLTVT.

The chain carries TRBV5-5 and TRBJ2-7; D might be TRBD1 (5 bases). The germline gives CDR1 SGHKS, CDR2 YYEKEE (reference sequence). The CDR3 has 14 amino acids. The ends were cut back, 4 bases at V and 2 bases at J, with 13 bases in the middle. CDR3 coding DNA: TGTGCCAGCAGCATCAATCAGGGCCCCTACGAGCAGTACTTC. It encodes CASSINQGPYEQYF.

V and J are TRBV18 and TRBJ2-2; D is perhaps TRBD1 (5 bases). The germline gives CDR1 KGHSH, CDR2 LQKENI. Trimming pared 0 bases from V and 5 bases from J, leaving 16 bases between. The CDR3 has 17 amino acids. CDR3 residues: CASSPPGFRQNTGELFF. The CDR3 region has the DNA TGTGCCAGCTCACCACCGGGTTTCAGACAGAATACCGGGGAGCTGTTTTTT.

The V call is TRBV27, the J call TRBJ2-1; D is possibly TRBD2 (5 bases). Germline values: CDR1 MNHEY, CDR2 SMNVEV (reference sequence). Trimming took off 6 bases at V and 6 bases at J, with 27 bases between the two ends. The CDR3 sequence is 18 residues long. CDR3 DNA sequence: TGTGCCAGCAGCACTAGGTCCACTACCCTAGGGTCTCTCAATGAGCAGTTCTTC. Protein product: CASSTRSTTLGSLNEQFF.

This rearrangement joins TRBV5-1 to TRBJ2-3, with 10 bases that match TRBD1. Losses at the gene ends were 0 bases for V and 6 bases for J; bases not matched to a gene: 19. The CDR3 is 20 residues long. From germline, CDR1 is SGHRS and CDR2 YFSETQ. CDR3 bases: TGCGCCAGCAGCTTGGAACTCTCTTCCCGAGACAGGGGGCGCGGGGATACGCAGTATTTT. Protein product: CASSLELSSRDRGRGDTQYF.

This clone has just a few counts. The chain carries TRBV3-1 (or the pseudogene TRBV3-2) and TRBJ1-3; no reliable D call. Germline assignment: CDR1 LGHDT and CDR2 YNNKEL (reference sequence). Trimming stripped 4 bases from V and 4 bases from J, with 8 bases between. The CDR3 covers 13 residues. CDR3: CASSRNTGNTIYF. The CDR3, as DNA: TGTGCCAGCAGCCGAAACACCGGAAACACCATATATTTT.

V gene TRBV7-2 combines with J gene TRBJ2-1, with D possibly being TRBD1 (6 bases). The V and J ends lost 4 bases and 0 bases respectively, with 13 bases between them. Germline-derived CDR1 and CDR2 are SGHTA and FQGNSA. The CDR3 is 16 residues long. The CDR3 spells CASSSKRGNSYNEQFF. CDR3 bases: TGTGCCAGCAGCTCAAAAAGGGGGAACTCCTACAATGAGCAGTTCTTC. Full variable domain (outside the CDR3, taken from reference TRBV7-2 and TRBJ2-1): GAGVSQSPSNKVTEKGKDVELRCDPISGHTALYWYRQSLGQGLEFLIYFQGNSAPDKSGLPSDRFSAERTGGSVSTLTIQRTQQEDSAVYLCASSSKRGNSYNEQFFGPGTRLTVL.

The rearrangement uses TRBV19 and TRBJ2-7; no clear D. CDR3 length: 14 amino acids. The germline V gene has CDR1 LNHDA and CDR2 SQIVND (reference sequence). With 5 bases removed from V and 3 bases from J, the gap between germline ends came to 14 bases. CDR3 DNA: TGTGCCAGTAGTTGGAGCATCACCAACTACGAGCAGTACTTC. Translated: CASSWSITNYEQYF.

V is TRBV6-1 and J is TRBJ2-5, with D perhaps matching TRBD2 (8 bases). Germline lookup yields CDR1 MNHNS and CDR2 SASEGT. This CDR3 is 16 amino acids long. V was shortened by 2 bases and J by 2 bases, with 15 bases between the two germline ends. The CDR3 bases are TGTGCCAGCAGTGAAATTAGCGGGACAGTTCAAGAGACCCAGTACTTC. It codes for CASSEISGTVQETQYF.

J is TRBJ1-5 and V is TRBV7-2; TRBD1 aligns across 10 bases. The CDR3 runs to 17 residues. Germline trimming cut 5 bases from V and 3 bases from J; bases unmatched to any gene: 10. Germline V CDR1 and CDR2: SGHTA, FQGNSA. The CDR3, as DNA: TGTGCCAGCAGCGAACAGACAGGGGGCCGCCTCAATCAGCCCCAGCATTTT. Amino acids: CASSEQTGGRLNQPQHF.

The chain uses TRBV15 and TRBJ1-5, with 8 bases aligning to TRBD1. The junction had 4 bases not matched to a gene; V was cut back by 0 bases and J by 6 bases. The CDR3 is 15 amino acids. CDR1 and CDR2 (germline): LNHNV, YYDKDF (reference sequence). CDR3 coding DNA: TGTGCCACCAGCAGAGACGGGACAGGAGTTCAGCCCCAGCATTTT. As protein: CATSRDGTGVQPQHF.